The next 32 T cell receptor beta chains were all read from a single sample in a study of naive CD8 T cells in extremely preterm neonates. Elective cesarean births at 37-41 weeks, without labor or membrane rupture, supplied the cord blood. Assay used: immunoSEQ multiplex PCR; TCRdb lists only in-frame clones, some missing. The top ten clones hold approximately 0.4% of a sample with about 7,500 clones, almost 98% of them seen once. Source material: naive CD8+ T cells from cord blood. These receptors were collected from a newborn in good health.

The genes are TRBV20-1 and TRBJ2-7; D ambiguous. V shed 7 bases and J shed 5 bases, with 3 bases lying between them. The V gene's germline CDR1 is DFQATT and CDR2 SNEGSKA (reference sequence). The CDR3 is 8 amino acids. CDR3 protein: CSVNEQYF. DNA of the CDR3: TGCAGTGTCAACGAGCAGTACTTC.

The chain recombines TRBV15 with TRBJ2-3; the match to TRBD2 covers 13 bases. After removal of 0 bases from V and 0 bases from J, the junction contained 9 bases not matched to a gene. The germline V gene encodes CDR1 LNHNV and CDR2 YYDKDF (reference sequence). The CDR3 runs 20 residues. The CDR3: CATSREPGTSGDTSTDTQYF. The CDR3 DNA follows: TGTGCCACCAGCAGAGAGCCCGGGACTAGCGGGGACACTAGCACAGATACGCAGTATTTT. Filled out from reference TRBV15 and TRBJ2-3, the complete variable domain reads DAMVIQNPRYQVTQFGKPVTLSCSQTLNHNVMYWYQQKSSQAPKLLFHYYDKDFNNEADTPDNFQSRRPNTSFCFLDIRSPGLGDTAMYLCATSREPGTSGDTSTDTQYFGPGTRLTVL.

This clone has only one observation. In DNA form, the CDR3 reads TGTGCCATCAGTGAGAGTCAAGCCCCCTCCTACAATGAGCAGTTCTTC. Translated: CAISESQAPSYNEQFF. The rearrangement links TRBV10-3 to TRBJ2-1; no clear D. Germline CDR1 is ENHRY and CDR2 is SYGVKD. This CDR3 has 16 residues. The V and J ends lost 2 bases and 0 bases respectively, with 11 bases between them.

This clone was detected only once. The J gene is TRBJ1-3, the V gene TRBV5-6; D perhaps matches TRBD1 (5 bases). The ends were cut back, 5 bases at V and 0 bases at J, with 9 bases in the middle. This CDR3 contains 14 residues. Germline values: CDR1 SGHDT, CDR2 YYEEEE. In DNA form, the CDR3 reads TGTGCCAGCAGTGTGGGGGGCTCTGGAAACACCATATATTTT. It translates to CASSVGGSGNTIYF. The full variable domain, rest sourced from reference TRBV5-6 and TRBJ1-3, is DAGVTQSPTHLIKTRGQQVTLRCSPKSGHDTVSWYQQALGQGPQFIFQYYEEEERQRGNFPDRFSGHQFPNYSSELNVNALLLGDSALYLCASSVGGSGNTIYFGEGSWLTVV.

The gene calls are TRBV13 and TRBJ2-7; 9 bases align to TRBD2. The CDR3 spans 14 residues. With 4 bases clipped from V and 7 bases from J, the junction kept 8 bases outside the gene matches. The V gene's germline CDR1 is PRHDT and CDR2 FYEKMQ (reference sequence). The CDR3 here is CASSSGTSRWEQYF. The CDR3 nucleotides read TGTGCCAGCAGCTCAGGGACTAGCCGCTGGGAGCAGTACTTC.

The chain links TRBV12-5 to TRBJ2-3; D possibly corresponds to TRBD1 (5 bases). This CDR3 comprises 14 residues. With 2 bases removed from V and 7 bases from J, the gap between germline ends came to 13 bases. Germline CDR1 LGHNT, CDR2 FRNRAP. The CDR3 loop is CASGLNPGPNTQYF. The DNA for the CDR3 is TGTGCTAGTGGTTTGAATCCAGGGCCCAATACGCAGTATTTT.

The V gene is TRBV27, the J gene TRBJ2-5, with D perhaps matching TRBD2 (6 bases). The DNA end lines up better with TRBJ2-7; the J call may be wrong. The CDR3 runs 13 residues. Germline CDR1 reads MNHEY; CDR2 reads SMNVEV (reference sequence). The DNA for the CDR3 is TGTGCCAGCAGTTTAGGGGGGTCCTACGAGCAGTACTTC. This translates into CASSLGGSYEQYF.

J is TRBJ1-5 and V is TRBV29-1, with TRBD1 matching 8 bases. The CDR3 runs 15 residues. Germline CDR1 reads SQVTM; CDR2 reads ANQGSEA. With 5 bases clipped from V and 2 bases from J, the junction kept 8 bases outside the gene matches. CDR3 residues: CSVSLTGEGNQPQHF. The CDR3 DNA is TGCAGCGTTTCCCTGACAGGGGAGGGCAATCAGCCCCAGCATTTT.

This clone occurred once. The gene calls are TRBV10-3 and TRBJ1-1; D might be TRBD1 (6 bases). CDR3 length: 13 amino acids. V shed 8 bases and J shed 6 bases, with 16 bases lying between them. Germline V gene sequence: CDR1 ENHRY, CDR2 SYGVKD. The CDR3 DNA follows: TGTGCCATCTCCGGACAGTCGGGCTCTGAAGCTTTCTTT. Translation: CAISGQSGSEAFF.

V and J are TRBV4-1 and TRBJ2-1, with TRBD2 as a possible D gene (6 bases). Trimming left V 4 bases short and J 4 bases short, with 8 bases between. This CDR3 has 13 residues. In germline, CDR1 is MGHRA, CDR2 YSYEKL. The CDR3 bases are TGCGCCAGCAGCCTCGGACTATACAATGAGCAGTTCTTC. Encoded protein: CASSLGLYNEQFF.

V and J are TRBV2 and TRBJ1-1; D remains unclear. Per germline, CDR1 SNHLY and CDR2 FYNNEI. The CDR3 spans 10 residues. The V end was cut by 11 bases, the J end by 4 bases, with 8 bases between. CDR3 in amino acids: CAQRSTEAFF. Here the CDR3 DNA reads TGTGCCCAGCGGAGCACTGAAGCTTTCTTT. Combining the CDR3 with reference TRBV2 and TRBJ1-1 gives the whole variable domain EPEVTQTPSHQVTQMGQEVILRCVPISNHLYFYWYRQILGQKVEFLVSFYNNEISEKSEIFDDQFSVERPDGSNFTLKIRSTKLEDSAMYFCAQRSTEAFFGQGTRLTVV.

The CDR3 loop is CASSPNRGPYSNTGELFF. The CDR3 coding sequence is TGTGCCAGCTCACCAAACAGGGGGCCGTACTCGAACACCGGGGAGCTGTTTTTT. The V and J genes are TRBV18 and TRBJ2-2, with 9 bases that match TRBD1. The length of the CDR3 is 18 residues. In germline, CDR1 is KGHSH, CDR2 LQKENI. Unmatched junction bases numbered 7, after V lost 2 bases and J lost 0 bases. Complete variable domain (other parts from reference TRBV18 and TRBJ2-2): NAGVMQNPRHLVRRRGQEARLRCSPMKGHSHVYWYRQLPEEGLKFMVYLQKENIIDESGMPKERFSAEFPKEGPSILRIQQVVRGDSAAYFCASSPNRGPYSNTGELFFGEGSRLTVL.

The chain combines TRBV5-5 with TRBJ2-2, with a weak D call TRBD1 (6 bases). The CDR3 consists of 16 residues. Germline CDR1 and CDR2: SGHKS and YYEKEE (reference sequence). Trimming removed 3 bases from V and 1 base from J, with 13 bases in between. The CDR3 region is CASSSYPTGNTGELFF. The DNA for the CDR3 is TGTGCCAGCAGCTCTTATCCGACAGGGAACACCGGGGAGCTGTTTTTT. The full variable domain, completed using reference TRBV5-5 and TRBJ2-2, is DAGVTQSPTHLIKTRGQQVTLRCSPISGHKSVSWYQQVLGQGPQFIFQYYEKEERGRGNFPDRFSARQFPNYSSELNVNALLLGDSALYLCASSSYPTGNTGELFFGEGSRLTVL.

The rearrangement uses TRBV2 and TRBJ2-7; a possible D gene is TRBD2 (7 bases). The CDR3 sequence is 14 residues long. Germline V gene data show CDR1 as SNHLY and CDR2 as FYNNEI. The germline V and J ends were trimmed by 1 base and 5 bases, with 12 bases remaining between them. The CDR3 bases are TGTGCCAGCAGTGAAGTCGGGGGGCTTCACGAGCAGTACTTC. Protein: CASSEVGGLHEQYF. Drawing the rest from reference TRBV2 and TRBJ2-7, the complete variable domain is EPEVTQTPSHQVTQMGQEVILRCVPISNHLYFYWYRQILGQKVEFLVSFYNNEISEKSEIFDDQFSVERPDGSNFTLKIRSTKLEDSAMYFCASSEVGGLHEQYFGPGTRLTVT.

CDR3 in DNA: TGTGCCAGCAGCTTAGATTCAGGAGGGGCCGGGGAGCTGTTTTTT. Translated, it gives CASSLDSGGAGELFF. The gene calls are TRBV7-2 and TRBJ2-2; D is perhaps TRBD2 (6 bases). The CDR3 extends over 15 amino acids. V dropped 1 base and J dropped 6 bases, with 12 bases sitting between them. Per germline, CDR1 SGHTA and CDR2 FQGNSA.

This CDR3 is CASSVGQGTDTQYF. The CDR3 DNA sequence: TGCGCCAGCAGCGTGGGACAGGGAACAGATACGCAGTATTTT. The V call is TRBV5-1, the J call TRBJ2-3; 9 nucleotides align to TRBD1. Germline V lookup: CDR1 SGHRS, CDR2 YFSETQ. The CDR3 length is 14 residues. Germline trimming cut 4 bases from V and 3 bases from J; bases unmatched to any gene: 3.

The chain carries TRBV9 and TRBJ2-3; 11 bases line up with TRBD2. There are 16 residues in the CDR3. The germline V gene has CDR1 SGDLS and CDR2 YYNGEE. The trim removed 1 base at V and 5 bases at J, leaving 6 bases unmatched. The CDR3 reads CASSVIAGGRKDTQYF. CDR3 coding DNA: TGTGCCAGCAGCGTAATAGCGGGGGGGCGGAAAGATACGCAGTATTTT.

The V gene is TRBV5-6, the J gene TRBJ1-1; 7 nucleotides line up with TRBD1. CDR1 and CDR2 (germline): SGHDT, YYEEEE. The CDR3 sequence is 18 residues long. V was clipped by 2 bases and J by 1 base; unmatched bases: 14. CDR3 loop: CASSFAGTAGGKNTEAFF. The CDR3 DNA is TGTGCCAGCAGCTTTGCCGGGACAGCAGGGGGGAAGAACACTGAAGCTTTCTTT.

V gene TRBV27 combines with J gene TRBJ2-3; 11 positions match TRBD2. The germline V gene encodes CDR1 MNHEY and CDR2 SMNVEV (reference sequence). The CDR3 is made up of 15 amino acids. Trimming at V came to 1 base and at J to 3 bases, leaving 0 bases not matched to a gene. In DNA form, the CDR3 reads TGTGCCAGCAGTTTATGGACTAGCGGGACAGATACGCAGTATTTT. It translates to CASSLWTSGTDTQYF.

The V gene is TRBV19, the J gene TRBJ1-1, with TRBD1 identical over 9 bases. J lost 1 base, V lost 3 bases, and 0 bases had no gene match. CDR3 length equals 14 residues. Germline loops: CDR1 LNHDA, CDR2 SQIVND (reference sequence). CDR3 protein: CASSMGQGNTEAFF. The CDR3 nucleotides are TGTGCCAGTAGTATGGGACAGGGGAACACTGAAGCTTTCTTT.

As concerns this clone: This sample includes further DNA sequences coding for the same CDR3. The chain joins TRBV9 to TRBJ1-1, with D unclear. The germline CDR1 and CDR2 sequences are SGDLS and YYNGEE. The CDR3 length is 13 residues. V was pared by 0 bases and J by 3 bases, with 6 bases between. The CDR3, as DNA: TGTGCCAGCAGCGTAGGGGGAGACACTGAAGCTTTCTTT. It encodes CASSVGGDTEAFF.

The CDR3, as DNA: TGTGCCAGCAGTTCGGGGGTGGTGGACACTGAAGCTTTCTTT. Its translation is CASSSGVVDTEAFF. V is TRBV6-5 and J is TRBJ1-1; TRBD1 is a possible D gene (5 bases). The CDR3 extends over 14 amino acids. Between the trimmed V and J ends, which lost 4 bases and 3 bases, there was a span of 12 bases. From germline, CDR1 is MNHEY and CDR2 SVGAGI.

CDR3 nucleotides: TGTGCCTGGAGGGTCCGCGGGGGGGAAGATACGCAGTATTTT. It codes for CAWRVRGGEDTQYF. The genes are TRBV30 and TRBJ2-3; 9 positions agree with TRBD2. Germline CDR1 is GTSNPN and CDR2 is SVGIG (reference sequence). The CDR3 runs 14 residues. After removal of 3 bases from V and 5 bases from J, the junction contained 6 bases not matched to a gene.

This chain uses TRBV5-1 with TRBJ2-3; 9 positions match TRBD1. The CDR3 extends over 15 amino acids. V trimming: 0 bases; J trimming: 4 bases; junction bases outside the gene matches: 3. Germline lookup yields CDR1 SGHRS and CDR2 YFSETQ. The CDR3 DNA sequence: TGCGCCAGCAGCTTGGGACAGGGGGGTTCAGATACGCAGTATTTT. Its protein is CASSLGQGGSDTQYF.

V usage is TRBV7-3 and J usage is TRBJ2-1; 7 nucleotides line up with TRBD2. CDR3 length: 16 amino acids. CDR1 and CDR2 from the germline V gene are SGHTA and FQGTGA. V trimming: 1 base; J trimming: 10 bases; junction bases outside the gene matches: 13. The chain's CDR3 is CASSLNGGSGLREQFF. CDR3 in DNA: TGTGCCAGCAGCTTAAACGGGGGGTCCGGCCTGAGGGAGCAGTTCTTC.

V gene TRBV10-3 combines with J gene TRBJ1-6; the match to TRBD1 covers 7 bases. The CDR3 spans 14 residues. V shed 3 bases, J shed 8 bases, and the junction held 4 bases outside the gene matches. In germline, CDR1 is ENHRY, CDR2 SYGVKD. For the CDR3, the DNA is TGTGCCATCAGTGAAGAGGGGGCGGATTCACCCCTCCACTTT. Residues: CAISEEGADSPLHF.

The V gene is TRBV1, the J gene TRBJ2-6; the DNA was not used to check the table's D call, TRBD1. TRBV1 is an annotated pseudogene. The CDR3 contains 18 residues. CDR3 sequence: CTSRVGGLCTKRANVLTF. The DNA for the CDR3 is TGCACCAGCAGAGTAGGGGGTTTGTGCACAAAGCGGGCCAACGTCCTGACTTTC.

The V gene is TRBV25-1, the J gene TRBJ2-5; possibly TRBD1 for D (6 bases). Germline values: CDR1 MGHDK, CDR2 SYGVNS. The CDR3 is 15 amino acids. Trimming left V 5 bases short and J 5 bases short, with 18 bases between. The CDR3 region has the DNA TGTGCCAGCAGTTACGGGGCAGGGGTCTTGGAGACCCAGTACTTC. Encoded protein: CASSYGAGVLETQYF.

V and J are TRBV13 and TRBJ1-2, with D maybe TRBD1 (6 bases). The V end lost 3 bases, the J end lost 7 bases, and 9 bases lay between the germline ends. The CDR3 runs 12 residues. Germline V gene sequence: CDR1 PRHDT, CDR2 FYEKMQ (reference sequence). This CDR3 is CASSFQGSGYTF. In nucleotides, the CDR3 is TGTGCCAGCAGCTTCCAGGGGTCTGGCTACACCTTC.

This chain links TRBV15 with TRBJ2-1; 12 bases agree with TRBD2. The CDR3 spans 20 residues. Germline values: CDR1 LNHNV, CDR2 YYDKDF (reference sequence). The V gene end was trimmed by 0 bases and the J gene end by 8 bases; junction bases not matched to a gene: 17. The DNA of the CDR3 is TGTGCCACCAGCAGAGAGGCGGGGATGTACGGGGCTAGCGGGGGGGATGAGCAGTTCTTC. Protein product: CATSREAGMYGASGGDEQFF.

The J gene is TRBJ2-3, the V gene TRBV19; TRBD2 matches at 16 bases. J gave up 3 bases and V 8 bases, and 2 bases lay outside the gene matches. The germline CDR1 and CDR2 sequences are LNHDA and SQIVND (reference sequence). The CDR3 totals 15 residues. DNA of the CDR3: TGTGCCAGTGCGGGACTAGCGGGGGGGACAGATACGCAGTATTTT. This encodes CASAGLAGGTDTQYF.

The chain is built from TRBV11-2 and TRBJ2-3; 11 bases are shared with TRBD2. The CDR3 sequence is 16 residues long. V lost 5 bases, J lost 0 bases, and 4 bases stayed unmatched. Per the germline V gene, CDR1 is SGHAT and CDR2 is FQNNGV. CDR3 protein: CASSILAGVSTDTQYF. The CDR3 DNA reads TGTGCCAGCAGCATACTAGCGGGGGTTAGCACAGATACGCAGTATTTT.